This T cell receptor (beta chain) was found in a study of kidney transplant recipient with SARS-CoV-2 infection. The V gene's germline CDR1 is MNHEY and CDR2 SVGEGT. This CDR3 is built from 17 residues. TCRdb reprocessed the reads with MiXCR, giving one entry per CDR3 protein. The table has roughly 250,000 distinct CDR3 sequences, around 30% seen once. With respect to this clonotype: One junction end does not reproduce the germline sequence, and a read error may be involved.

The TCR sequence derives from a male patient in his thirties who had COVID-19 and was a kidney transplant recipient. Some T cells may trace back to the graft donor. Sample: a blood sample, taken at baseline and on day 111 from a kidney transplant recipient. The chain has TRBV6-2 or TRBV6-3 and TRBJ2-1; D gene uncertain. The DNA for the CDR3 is TGTGCCAACAGTTTCGGTTTGAGGAGCTCTCCCCGGGATGAGCAGTTCTTC. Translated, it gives CANSFGLRSSPRDEQFF.